This T cell receptor (beta chain) was captured by sequencing in a study of control samples from healthy donors and cancer patients. Using immunoSEQ multiplex PCR, the repertoire was profiled, and TCRdb retains in-frame clones only, with some absent. The sample lists some 210,000 clones; about 89% were seen once. The CDR3 spans 14 residues. Trimming pared 8 bases from V and 0 bases from J, leaving 11 bases between. Germline CDR1 and CDR2: LNHDA and SQIVND (reference sequence). V usage is TRBV19 and J usage is TRBJ2-1; the D gene is possibly TRBD2 (6 bases). Sequenced: blood. This clonotype was obtained from a young man in good health. The CDR3 here is CASGDGSSYNEQFF. The CDR3, as DNA: TGTGCCAGTGGGGACGGGAGCTCCTACAATGAGCAGTTCTTC.